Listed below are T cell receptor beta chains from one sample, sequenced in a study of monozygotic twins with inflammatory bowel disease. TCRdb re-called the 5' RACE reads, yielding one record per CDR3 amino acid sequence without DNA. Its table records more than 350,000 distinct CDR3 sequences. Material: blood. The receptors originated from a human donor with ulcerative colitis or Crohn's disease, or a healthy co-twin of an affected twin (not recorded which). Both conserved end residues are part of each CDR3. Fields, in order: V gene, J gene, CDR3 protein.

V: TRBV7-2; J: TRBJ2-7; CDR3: CASSYDADRAYEQYF
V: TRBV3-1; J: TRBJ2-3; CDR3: CASSQDRLAGGDSTDTQYF
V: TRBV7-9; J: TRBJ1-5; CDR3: CASSDYGGNQPQHF
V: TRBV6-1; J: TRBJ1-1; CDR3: CASSPREGAGTEAFF
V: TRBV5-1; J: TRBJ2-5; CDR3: CASSLEQGWGQETQYF
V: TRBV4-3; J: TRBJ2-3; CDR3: CASSQERVGVADTQYF
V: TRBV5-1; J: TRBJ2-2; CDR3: CASSSDRGFTGELFF
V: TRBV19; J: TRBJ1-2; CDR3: CASTDRDRPGVRGGYTF
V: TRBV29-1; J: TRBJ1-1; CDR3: CTSGGRGSDTEAFF
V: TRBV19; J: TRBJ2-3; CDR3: CASRSAGGPLLTDTQYF
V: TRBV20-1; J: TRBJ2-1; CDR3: CSARGLEGYNEQFF
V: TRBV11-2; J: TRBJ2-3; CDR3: CASSLGWVGTSGRKDTQYF
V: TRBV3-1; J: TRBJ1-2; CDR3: CASRNQGNYGSTF
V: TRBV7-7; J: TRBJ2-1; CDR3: CASSARLTDSYNEQFF
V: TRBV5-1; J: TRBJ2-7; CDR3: CASGRDSTSYEQYF
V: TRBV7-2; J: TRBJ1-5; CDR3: CASSRSWDQPQHF
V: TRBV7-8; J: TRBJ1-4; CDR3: CASSPGTVTNEKLFF
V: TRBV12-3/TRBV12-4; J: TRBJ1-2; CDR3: CASSREGLEGGYTF
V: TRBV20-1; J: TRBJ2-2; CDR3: CSAVDGGTNTGELFF
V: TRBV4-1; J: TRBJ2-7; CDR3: CASSQVFGGAYYEQYF
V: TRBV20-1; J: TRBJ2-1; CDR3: CSAPLLLGLAGNEQFF
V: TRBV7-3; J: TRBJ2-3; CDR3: CASSPRIRGTDTQYF
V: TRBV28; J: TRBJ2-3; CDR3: CASSYLPGSALENTQYF
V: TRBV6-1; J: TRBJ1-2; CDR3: CASRRGVGYGYTF
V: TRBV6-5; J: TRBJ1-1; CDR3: CASSSGSLNTEAFF
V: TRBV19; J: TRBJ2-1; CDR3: CASSIDGTGAYNEQFF
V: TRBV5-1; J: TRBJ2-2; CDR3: CASSLVAGDNTGELFF
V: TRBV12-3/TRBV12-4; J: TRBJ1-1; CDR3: CASTPRGGGSYTEAFF
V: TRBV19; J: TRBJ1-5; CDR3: CASSHTGTVSNQPQHF
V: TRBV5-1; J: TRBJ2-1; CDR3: CASSLDETSGGNEQFF
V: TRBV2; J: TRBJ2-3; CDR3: CASKTRGVTDTQYF
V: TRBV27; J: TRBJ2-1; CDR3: CASSWGFYNEQFF
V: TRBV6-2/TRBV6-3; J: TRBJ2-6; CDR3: CASSYSGGGANVLTF
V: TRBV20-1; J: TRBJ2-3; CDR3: CSARSGRDPATQYF
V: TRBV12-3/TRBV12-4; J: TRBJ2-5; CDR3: CASSLVTYQETQYF
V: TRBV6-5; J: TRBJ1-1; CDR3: CASSYGSGGTEAFF
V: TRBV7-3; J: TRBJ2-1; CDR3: CASSLSEGTAQFF
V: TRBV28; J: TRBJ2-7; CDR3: CASSPNYSGSYEQYF
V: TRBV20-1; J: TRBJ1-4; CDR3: CSVMGQAEKLFF
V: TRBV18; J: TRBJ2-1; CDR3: CASSPPAVARSYNEQFF
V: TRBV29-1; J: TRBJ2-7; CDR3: CSVEWLGLAGRFRGQYF
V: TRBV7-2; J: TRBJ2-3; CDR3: CASSLARLAGLYTQYF
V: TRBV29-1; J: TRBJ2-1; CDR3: CSVLQREGGLEFF
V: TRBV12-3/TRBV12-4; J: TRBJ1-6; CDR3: CASSPQGGSPLHF
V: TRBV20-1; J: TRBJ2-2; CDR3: CSAMGTSPGELFF
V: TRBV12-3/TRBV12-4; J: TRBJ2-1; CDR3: CASSFSSGGVGEQFF
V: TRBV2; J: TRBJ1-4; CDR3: CASSSAPPVATNEKLFF
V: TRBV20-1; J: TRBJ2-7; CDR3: CSARVSDNEQYF
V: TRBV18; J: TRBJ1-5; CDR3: CASSPKTGDQQPQHF
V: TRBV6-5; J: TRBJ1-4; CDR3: CASSSGLRDRVGEKLFF
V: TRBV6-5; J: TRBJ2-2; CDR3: CASSYANPGTNTGELFF
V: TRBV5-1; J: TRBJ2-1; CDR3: CASSRRDRTYNEQFF
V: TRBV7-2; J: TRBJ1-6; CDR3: CASSKQGALSSPLHF
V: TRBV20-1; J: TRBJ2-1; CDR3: CSARSGQATYNEQFF
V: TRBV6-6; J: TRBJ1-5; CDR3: CASRTQGVNQPQHF
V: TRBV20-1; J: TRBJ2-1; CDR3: CSARDLGGAYNEQFF
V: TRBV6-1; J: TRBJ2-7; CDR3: CASSPSYTDYEQYF